This TCR beta chain was documented in a study of a mutant IDH1 vaccine in newly diagnosed glioma. This clone appeared once. Its antigen remains unidentified. Time point of the sample: week 47, end of study. Each vaccine dose was 300 ug of mutant IDH1 20-mer peptide, with topical imiquimod. Method: immunoSEQ multiplex PCR; TCRdb's copy keeps in-frame clones and lacks some. Of about 90,000 clones in the sample, under 90% were seen once. The TCR was taken from a woman aged 50 to 60 with glioma. This specimen was PBMCs, taken from a glioma patient whose treatment included an IDH1 peptide vaccine.

DNA for the CDR3: TGCGCCAGCAGAGCCGGGACTGCCTTCTCCTACGAGCAGTACTTC. This sequence encodes CASRAGTAFSYEQYF. The V call is TRBV5-1, the J call TRBJ2-5; tentatively, D is TRBD2 (6 bases). The DNA matches TRBJ2-7 better at its end, which makes the J call doubtful. Germline CDR1 is SGHRS and CDR2 is YFSETQ. This CDR3 region has 15 residues.